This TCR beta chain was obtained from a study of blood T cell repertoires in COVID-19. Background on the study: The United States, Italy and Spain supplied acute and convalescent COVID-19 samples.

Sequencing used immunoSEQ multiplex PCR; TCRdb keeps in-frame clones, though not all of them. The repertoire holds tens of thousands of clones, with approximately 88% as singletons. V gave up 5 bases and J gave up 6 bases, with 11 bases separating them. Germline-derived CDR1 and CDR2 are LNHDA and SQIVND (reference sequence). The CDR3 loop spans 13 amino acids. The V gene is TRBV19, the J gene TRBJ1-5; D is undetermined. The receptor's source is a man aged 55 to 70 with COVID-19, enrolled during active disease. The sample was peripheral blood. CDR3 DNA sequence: TGTGCCAGTAGTGCATCCGGGTCTCAGCCCCAGCATTTT. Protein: CASSASGSQPQHF. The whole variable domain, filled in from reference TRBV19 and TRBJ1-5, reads DGGITQSPKYLFRKEGQNVTLSCEQNLNHDAMYWYRQDPGQGLRLIYYSQIVNDFQKGDIAEGYSVSREKKESFPLTVTSAQKNPTAFYLCASSASGSQPQHFGDGTRLSIL.